One and the same sample provided the 3 T cell receptor beta chains below, sequenced in a study of cytomegalovirus exposure and HLA in healthy donors. Use of 60 Vbeta and 13 Jbeta primers characterized the PCR. TCRdb keeps only in-frame clones here, not all; method: immunoSEQ multiplex PCR. The sample carries over 70,000 clones, approximately 80% recorded once. Source material: PBMCs. The receptors were sampled from a woman aged 45-59 years in good health and CMV-seropositive.

This clone has only one observation. The rearrangement joins TRBV6-5 to TRBJ2-3, with unresolved D. The CDR3 runs to 14 residues. The ends were cut back, 0 bases at V and 2 bases at J, with 6 bases in the middle. CDR1 MNHEY and CDR2 SVGAGI come from the germline V gene. In DNA form, the CDR3 reads TGTGCCAGCAGTTACTCGGAGTACACAGATACGCAGTATTTT. This encodes CASSYSEYTDTQYF.

The V gene is TRBV7-8, the J gene TRBJ1-3; D uncertain. V was trimmed by 3 bases and J by 8 bases, leaving 11 bases between them. CDR1 is SGHVS, CDR2 FQNEAQ, per germline. This CDR3 is built from 13 residues. CDR3: CASSFRGGDTIYF. The CDR3 DNA reads TGTGCCAGCAGCTTCCGGGGTGGGGACACCATATATTTT.

The chain links TRBV7-9 to TRBJ2-5; the match to TRBD2 covers 8 bases. J gave up 1 base and V 5 bases, and 3 bases lay outside the gene matches. The CDR3 is made up of 14 amino acids. Germline lookup yields CDR1 SEHNR and CDR2 FQNEAQ (reference sequence). CDR3 DNA: TGTGCCAGCAGCCTAGGACTAGCCCAAGAGACCCAGTACTTC. The encoded protein is CASSLGLAQETQYF.